This is a list of T cell receptor beta chains from one sample in a study of vaccination and CD4 T cells after COVID-19. These receptors have no identified antigens. TCRdb analysed the PCR reads with MiXCR anew, one entry per CDR3 protein. The sample has about 11,000 distinct CDR3 sequences, over 40% seen once. Source material: CD4+ T cells from blood, cultured in vitro. The receptors stem from a human donor who had recovered from COVID-19. Both conserved end residues are part of each CDR3. D genes are given only for firm matches. Only part of the rows carry a size: once, few, many, or a class if the clone is expanded.

V,J,D,size,CDR3,DNA
TRBV6-1,TRBJ2-7,.,.,CASTRGRLRSYEQYF,TGTGCCAGCACCAGGGGACGGCTTAGATCCTACGAGCAGTACTTC
TRBV10-3,TRBJ2-3,.,.,CAISASGPTFNTQYF,TGTGCCATCAGTGCAAGTGGACCCACGTTTAATACGCAGTATTTT
TRBV30,TRBJ2-2,.,.,CAWSVGRNTGELFF,TGTGCCTGGAGCGTAGGGAGGAACACCGGGGAGCTGTTTTTT
TRBV12-3/TRBV12-4,TRBJ1-1,.,.,CASSFRRNTEAFF,TGTGCCAGCAGTTTTAGGAGGAACACTGAAGCTTTCTTT
TRBV5-8,TRBJ1-2,TRBD1,once,CASSYGTGTGGYTF,TGTGCCAGCAGCTACGGGACAGGGACGGGGGGCTACACCTTC
TRBV5-1,TRBJ1-5,TRBD1,.,CASSLGDRAINQPQHF,TGCGCCAGCAGCTTGGGTGACAGGGCCATAAATCAGCCCCAGCATTTT
TRBV24-1,TRBJ1-2,.,.,CATSDSRVPGGYTF,TGTGCCACCAGTGATTCGCGGGTTCCGGGGGGCTACACCTTC
TRBV19,TRBJ1-2,TRBD1,.,CASSPDRGLGYGYTF,TGTGCCAGTAGTCCAGACAGGGGGCTGGGCTATGGCTACACCTTC
TRBV11-2,TRBJ1-3,.,.,CASSFRGDTIYF,TGTGCCAGCAGCTTCAGGGGTGACACCATATATTTT
TRBV6-1,TRBJ1-1,.,medium-sized,CASSENGVNGEAFF,TGTGCCAGCAGTGAAAACGGGGTGAACGGTGAAGCTTTCTTT
TRBV19,TRBJ1-1,.,.,CASSIRANTEAFF,TGTGCCAGTAGTATAAGAGCGAACACTGAAGCTTTCTTT
TRBV19,TRBJ1-5,TRBD1,few,CASSGQVTNQPQHF,TGTGCCAGTAGTGGACAGGTGACAAATCAGCCCCAGCATTTT
TRBV6-1,TRBJ2-1,TRBD1,.,CAISDPGQGYNEQFF,TGTGCCATCAGTGACCCGGGACAGGGCTACAATGAGCAGTTCTTC
TRBV7-6,TRBJ2-7,TRBD1,.,CASSPRTGNEQYF,TGTGCCAGCAGCCCCCGGACAGGGAACGAGCAGTACTTC
TRBV18,TRBJ1-2,TRBD1,.,CASSPVGTVTNYGYTF,TGTGCCAGCTCACCGGTTGGGACAGTGACTAACTATGGCTACACCTTC
TRBV6-1,TRBJ2-3,TRBD2,.,CASSAGGLNTDTQYF,TGTGCCAGCAGTGCGGGGGGGCTAAACACAGATACGCAGTATTTT
TRBV4-3,TRBJ2-6,.,.,CASSQVAPSSGANVLTF,TGCGCCAGCAGCCAAGTAGCCCCTAGCTCTGGGGCCAACGTCCTGACTTTC
TRBV3-1,TRBJ1-2,.,.,CASRTSGGYTF,TGTGCCAGCCGAACGTCCGGGGGCTACACCTTC
TRBV19,TRBJ1-2,.,.,CASTQGGVRGYTF,TGTGCCAGTACCCAAGGCGGGGTGAGGGGCTACACCTTC
TRBV19,TRBJ1-2,.,.,CASSILEDYGYTF,TGTGCCAGTAGTATATTGGAGGACTATGGCTACACCTTC
TRBV20-1,TRBJ1-6,.,.,CSARDNSTLLTVLNSPLHF,TGCAGTGCTAGAGATAATTCAACTCTCTTGACGGTTTTAAATTCACCCCTCCACTTT
TRBV29-1,TRBJ1-2,.,.,CSVLGLGRNYGYTF,TGCAGCGTTCTAGGACTCGGGAGGAACTATGGCTACACCTTC
TRBV2,TRBJ1-2,TRBD1,.,CASSEFDRGGGYTF,TGTGCCAGCAGTGAGTTCGACAGGGGCGGAGGCTACACCTTC
TRBV5-1,TRBJ1-3,.,.,CASSLTQDWILSTIYF,TGCGCCAGCAGCTTGACCCAGGACTGGATTCTGTCCACCATATATTTT
TRBV11-2,TRBJ2-1,.,few,CASSSLNGPARAF,TGTGCCAGCAGCTCCCTAAACGGACCTGCCCGAGCCTTC
TRBV5-1,TRBJ2-5,TRBD2,.,CASSSTSGEGWETQYF,TGCGCCAGCAGCTCTACTAGCGGGGAGGGATGGGAGACCCAGTACTTC
TRBV4-1,TRBJ2-7,.,.,CASSHIGRRAYEQYF,TGCGCCAGCAGCCACATAGGGAGAAGGGCCTACGAGCAGTACTTC